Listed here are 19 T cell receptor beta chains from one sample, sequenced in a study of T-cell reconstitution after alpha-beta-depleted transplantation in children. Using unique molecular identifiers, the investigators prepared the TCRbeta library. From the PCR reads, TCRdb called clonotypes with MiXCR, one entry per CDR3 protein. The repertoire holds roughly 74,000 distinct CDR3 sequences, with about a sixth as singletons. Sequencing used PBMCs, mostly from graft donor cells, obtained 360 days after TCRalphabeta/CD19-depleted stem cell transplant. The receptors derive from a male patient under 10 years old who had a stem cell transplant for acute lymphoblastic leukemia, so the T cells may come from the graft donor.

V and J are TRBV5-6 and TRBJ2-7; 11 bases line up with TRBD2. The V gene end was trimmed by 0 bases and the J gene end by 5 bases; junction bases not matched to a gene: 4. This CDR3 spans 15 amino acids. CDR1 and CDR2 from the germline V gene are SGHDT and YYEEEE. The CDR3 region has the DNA TGTGCCAGCAGCTTGGGACTAGCGGGAAGTAACGAGCAGTACTTC. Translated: CASSLGLAGSNEQYF.

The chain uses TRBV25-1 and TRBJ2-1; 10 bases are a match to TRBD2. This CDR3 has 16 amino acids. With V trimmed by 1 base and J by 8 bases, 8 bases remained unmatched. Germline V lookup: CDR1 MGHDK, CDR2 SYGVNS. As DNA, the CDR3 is TGTGCCAGCAGTGAATTAAAGCGGGAGGGCCTCCATGAGCAGTTCTTC. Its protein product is CASSELKREGLHEQFF. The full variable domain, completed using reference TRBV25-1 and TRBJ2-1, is EADIYQTPRYLVIGTGKKITLECSQTMGHDKMYWYQQDPGMELHLIHYSYGVNSTEKGDLSSESTVSRIRTEHFPLTLESARPSHTSQYLCASSELKREGLHEQFFGPGTRLTVL.

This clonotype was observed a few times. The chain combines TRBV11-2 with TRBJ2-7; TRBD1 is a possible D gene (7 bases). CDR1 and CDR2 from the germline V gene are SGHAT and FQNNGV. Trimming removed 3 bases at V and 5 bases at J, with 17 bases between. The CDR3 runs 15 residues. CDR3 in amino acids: CASSFRRQGGDEQYF. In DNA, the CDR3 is TGTGCCAGCAGCTTTAGGCGGCAGGGGGGCGACGAGCAGTACTTC.

The CDR3 DNA is TGCGCCAGCAGCTTCAGGCAGGGTGTCGAGCAGTACTTC. Translation: CASSFRQGVEQYF. The chain links TRBV5-1 to TRBJ2-7; weak D call: TRBD1 (5 bases). CDR3 length: 13 residues. Germline V CDR1 and CDR2: SGHRS, YFSETQ. Deletions cut 2 bases from V and 6 bases from J, with 12 bases between. The variable domain in full, completed from reference TRBV5-1 and TRBJ2-7, reads KAGVTQTPRYLIKTRGQQVTLSCSPISGHRSVSWYQQTPGQGLQFLFEYFSETQRNKGNFPGRFSGRQFSNSRSEMNVSTLELGDSALYLCASSFRQGVEQYFGPGTRLTVT.

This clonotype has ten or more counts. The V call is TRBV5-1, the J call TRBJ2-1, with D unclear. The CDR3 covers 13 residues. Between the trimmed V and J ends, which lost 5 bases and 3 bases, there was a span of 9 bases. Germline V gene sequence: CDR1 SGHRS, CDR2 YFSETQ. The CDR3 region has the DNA TGCGCCAGCAGGGAGCGCGTCTACAATGAGCAGTTCTTC. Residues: CASRERVYNEQFF.

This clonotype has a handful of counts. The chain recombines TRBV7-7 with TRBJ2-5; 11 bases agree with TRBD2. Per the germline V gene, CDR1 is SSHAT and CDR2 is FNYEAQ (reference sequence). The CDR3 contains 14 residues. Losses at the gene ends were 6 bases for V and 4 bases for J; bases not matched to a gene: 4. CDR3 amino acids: CASSFSGRGETQYF. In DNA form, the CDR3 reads TGTGCCAGCAGTTTTAGCGGGAGGGGAGAGACCCAGTACTTC.

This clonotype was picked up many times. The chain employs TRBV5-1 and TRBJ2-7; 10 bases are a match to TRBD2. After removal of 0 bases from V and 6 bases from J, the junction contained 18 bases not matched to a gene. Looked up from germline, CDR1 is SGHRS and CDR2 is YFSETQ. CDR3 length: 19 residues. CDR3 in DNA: TGCGCCAGCAGCTTGGGTCTCACTACTAGCGGGACTAAATGGGTCGAGCAGTACTTC. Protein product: CASSLGLTTSGTKWVEQYF.

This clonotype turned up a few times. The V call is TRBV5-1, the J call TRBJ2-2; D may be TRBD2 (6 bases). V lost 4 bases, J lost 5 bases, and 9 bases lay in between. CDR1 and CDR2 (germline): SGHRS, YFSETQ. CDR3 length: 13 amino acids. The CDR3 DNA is TGCGCCAGCAGCAACCGGGGGACCGGGGAGCTGTTTTTT. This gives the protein CASSNRGTGELFF.

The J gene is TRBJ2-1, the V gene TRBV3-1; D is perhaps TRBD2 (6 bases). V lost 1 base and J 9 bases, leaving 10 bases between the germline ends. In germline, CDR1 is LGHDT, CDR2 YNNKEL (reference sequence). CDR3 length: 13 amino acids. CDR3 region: CASSQVPGGEQFF. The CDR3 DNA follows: TGTGCCAGCAGCCAAGTCCCCGGGGGTGAGCAGTTCTTC.

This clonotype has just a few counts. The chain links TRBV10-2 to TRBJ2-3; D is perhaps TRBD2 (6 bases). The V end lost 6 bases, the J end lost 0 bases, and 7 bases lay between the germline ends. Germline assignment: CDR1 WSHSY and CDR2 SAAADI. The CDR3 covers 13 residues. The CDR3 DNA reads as TGCGCCAGCAGGGGACTTAGCACAGATACGCAGTATTTT. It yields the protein CASRGLSTDTQYF.

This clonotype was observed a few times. The CDR3 spells CASRPAGTSLYNEQFF. The CDR3 DNA reads TGTGCCAGCAGACCTGCCGGGACTAGCCTTTACAATGAGCAGTTCTTC. The chain is built from TRBV6-1 and TRBJ2-1; 9 bases fit TRBD2. V was clipped by 6 bases and J by 4 bases; unmatched bases: 10. The CDR3 runs 16 residues. Germline V CDR1 and CDR2: MNHNS, SASEGT.

The chain's CDR3 is CASSLAGSGPTDTQYF. Written as DNA, the CDR3 is TGTGCCAGCAGCTTAGCCGGTAGCGGTCCCACAGATACGCAGTATTTT. V usage is TRBV11-3 and J usage is TRBJ2-3; weak D call: TRBD2 (6 bases). This CDR3 has 16 amino acids. CDR1 is SGHNT, CDR2 YENEEA, per germline. V was trimmed by 1 base and J by 2 bases, leaving 13 bases between them.

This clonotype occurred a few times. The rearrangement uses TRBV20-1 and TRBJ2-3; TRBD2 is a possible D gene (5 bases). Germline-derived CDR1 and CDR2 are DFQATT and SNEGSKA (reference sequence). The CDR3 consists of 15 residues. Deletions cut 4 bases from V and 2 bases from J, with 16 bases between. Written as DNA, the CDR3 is TGCAGTGCTATTTCGTGGACTGACTCCACAGATACGCAGTATTTT. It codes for CSAISWTDSTDTQYF.

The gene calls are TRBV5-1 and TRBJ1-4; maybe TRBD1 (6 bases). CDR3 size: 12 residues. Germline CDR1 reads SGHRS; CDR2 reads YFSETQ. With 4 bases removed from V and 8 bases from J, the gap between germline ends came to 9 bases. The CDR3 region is CASSVTGEKLFF. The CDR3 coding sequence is TGCGCCAGCAGCGTTACAGGGGAAAAACTGTTTTTT.

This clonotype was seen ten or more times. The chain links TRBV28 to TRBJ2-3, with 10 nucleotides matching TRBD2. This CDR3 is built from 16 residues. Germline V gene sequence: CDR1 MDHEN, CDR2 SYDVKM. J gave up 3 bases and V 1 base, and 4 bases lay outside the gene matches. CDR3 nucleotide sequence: TGTGCCAGCAGTTTATCTAGCGGGAGTCGTACAGATACGCAGTATTTT. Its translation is CASSLSSGSRTDTQYF.

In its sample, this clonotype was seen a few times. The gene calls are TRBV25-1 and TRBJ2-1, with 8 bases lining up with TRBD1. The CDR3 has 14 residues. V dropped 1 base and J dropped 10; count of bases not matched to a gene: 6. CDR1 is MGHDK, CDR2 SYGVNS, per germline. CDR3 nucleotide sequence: TGTGCCAGCAGTGAATCCAGGGGGCGGCGGGAGCAGTTCTTC. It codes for CASSESRGRREQFF.

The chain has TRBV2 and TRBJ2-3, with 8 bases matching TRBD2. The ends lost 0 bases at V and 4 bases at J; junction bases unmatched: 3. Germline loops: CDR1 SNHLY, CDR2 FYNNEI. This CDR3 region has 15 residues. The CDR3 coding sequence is TGTGCCAGCAGTGAAGCCTACGGGAGGGCAGATACGCAGTATTTT. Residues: CASSEAYGRADTQYF.

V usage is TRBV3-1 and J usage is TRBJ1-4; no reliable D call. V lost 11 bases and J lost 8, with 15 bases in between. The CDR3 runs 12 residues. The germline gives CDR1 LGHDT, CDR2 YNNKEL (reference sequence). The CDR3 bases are TGTGCCTGCTGCTGGTGGAACGAAAAACTGTTTTTT. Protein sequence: CACCWWNEKLFF. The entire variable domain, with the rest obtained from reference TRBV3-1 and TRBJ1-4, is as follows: DTAVSQTPKYLVTQMGNDKSIKCEQNLGHDTMYWYKQDSKKFLKIMFSYNNKELIINETVPNRFSPKSPDKAHLNLHINSLELGDSAVYFCACCWWNEKLFFGSGTQLSVL.

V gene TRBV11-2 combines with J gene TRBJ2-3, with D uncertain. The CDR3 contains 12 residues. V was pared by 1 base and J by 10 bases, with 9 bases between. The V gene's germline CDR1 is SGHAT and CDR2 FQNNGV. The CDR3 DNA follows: TGTGCCAGCAGCTTAGTGACCAGAGCGCAGTATTTT. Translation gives CASSLVTRAQYF.